A single sample is the source of the 3 T cell receptor beta chains below, sequenced in a study of T cell responses to AZD1222 COVID-19 vaccine. Clones were read by immunoSEQ multiplex PCR, and TCRdb kept only the in-frame ones, dropping some. The sample consists of about 94,000 clones, 88% of them appearing once. Source: peripheral blood, taken on day 0 of AZD1222 vaccination. The receptors were sampled from an adult in good health.

CDR3 residues: CASSYSFLSNTGELFF. DNA for the CDR3: TGTGCCAGCAGTTACTCGTTTCTATCGAACACCGGGGAGCTGTTTTTT. The chain is built from TRBV6-2 or TRBV6-3 and TRBJ2-2; D unresolved. The germline V gene has CDR1 MNHEY and CDR2 SVGEGT. The CDR3 has 16 amino acids. Trimming took off 0 bases at V and 0 bases at J, with 8 bases between the two ends.

The rearrangement links TRBV19 to TRBJ1-5; TRBD1 agrees at 7 bases. The junction had 8 bases not matched to a gene; V was cut back by 3 bases and J by 6 bases. The CDR3 spans 15 residues. Germline values: CDR1 LNHDA, CDR2 SQIVND (reference sequence). The CDR3 reads CASSMNRQGGQPQHF. The CDR3, as DNA: TGTGCCAGTAGTATGAATCGACAGGGCGGTCAGCCCCAGCATTTT.

The chain links TRBV30 to TRBJ2-1; 10 nucleotides agree with TRBD2. From germline, CDR1 is GTSNPN and CDR2 SVGIG (reference sequence). The ends lost 7 bases at V and 4 bases at J; junction bases unmatched: 13. The CDR3 totals 16 residues. DNA for the CDR3: TGTGCCTTGCCTCGGCTAGCGGGGGAGCCATACAATGAGCAGTTCTTC. It specifies CALPRLAGEPYNEQFF.